The clone carrying this T cell receptor (beta chain) was seen a few times. Antigen: not known. This entry is derived from a study of T cells in Graves' hyperthyroidism and ophthalmopathy. Whole-study findings and limits: Blood samples included most of the expanded thyroid clonotypes exceeding 0.001.

RNA transcripts served as the template for amplifying TCR beta CDR3 regions. TCR CDR3 regions were first amplified by RT-PCR with HTBI primers. Each CDR3 protein gets one entry after TCRdb re-called the multiplex PCR reads with MiXCR. The table lists approximately 600,000 distinct CDR3 sequences, more than 20% of them singletons. This clonotype was obtained from a man aged 30 to 45 with Graves' ophthalmopathy. The specimen was blood.

The CDR3 DNA is TGTGCCAGCAGTCCGAGGGGGGCAGATACGCAGTATTTT. Its translation is CASSPRGADTQYF. The chain carries TRBV27 and TRBJ2-3; D tentatively reads TRBD1 or TRBD2 (6 bases each). The CDR3 is 13 residues long. The ends were cut back, 5 bases at V and 4 bases at J, with 10 bases in the middle. Germline-derived CDR1 and CDR2 are MNHEY and SMNVEV (reference sequence).